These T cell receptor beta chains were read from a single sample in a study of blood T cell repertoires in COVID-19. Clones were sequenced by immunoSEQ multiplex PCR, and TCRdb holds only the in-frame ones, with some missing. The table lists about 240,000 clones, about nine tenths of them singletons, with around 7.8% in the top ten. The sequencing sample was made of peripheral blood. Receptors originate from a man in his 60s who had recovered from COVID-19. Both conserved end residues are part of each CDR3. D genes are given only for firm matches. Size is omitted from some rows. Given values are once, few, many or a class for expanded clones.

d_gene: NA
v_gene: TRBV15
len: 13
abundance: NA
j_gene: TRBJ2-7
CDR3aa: CATSRDRYYEQYF
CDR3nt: TGTGCCACCAGCAGAGACAGATACTACGAGCAGTACTTC

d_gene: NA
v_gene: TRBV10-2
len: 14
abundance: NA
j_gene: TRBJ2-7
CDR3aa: CASRRGRGSAEQYF
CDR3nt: TGCGCCAGCCGGAGGGGCAGGGGGTCTGCCGAGCAGTACTTC

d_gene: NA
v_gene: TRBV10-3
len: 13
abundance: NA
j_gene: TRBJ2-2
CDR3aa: CATGGLAAGELFF
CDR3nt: TGTGCCACCGGCGGCCTAGCTGCCGGGGAGCTGTTTTTT

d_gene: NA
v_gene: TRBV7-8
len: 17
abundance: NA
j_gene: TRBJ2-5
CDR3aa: CASSQTQGLPRGETQYF
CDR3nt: TGTGCCAGCAGCCAAACCCAGGGGCTCCCTAGGGGAGAGACCCAGTACTTC

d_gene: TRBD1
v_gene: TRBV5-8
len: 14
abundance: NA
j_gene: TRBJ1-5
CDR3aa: CASSADRDNQPQHF
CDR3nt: TGTGCCAGCAGTGCTGACAGGGACAATCAGCCCCAGCATTTT

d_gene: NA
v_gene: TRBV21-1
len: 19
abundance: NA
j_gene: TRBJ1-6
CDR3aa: CASRGRGQGNRDLNSPLHF
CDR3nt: TGTGCCAGCAGGGGACGAGGCCAAGGGAACAGGGATTTGAATTCACCCCTCCACTTT

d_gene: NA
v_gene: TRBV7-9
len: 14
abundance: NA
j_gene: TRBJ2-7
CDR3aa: CASSLGTHAYEQYF
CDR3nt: TGTGCCAGCAGCTTAGGGACTCATGCCTACGAGCAGTACTTC

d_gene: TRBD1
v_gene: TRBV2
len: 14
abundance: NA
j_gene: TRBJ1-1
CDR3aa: CASRPRTGNTEAFF
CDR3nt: TGTGCCAGCAGACCAAGGACAGGGAACACTGAAGCTTTCTTT

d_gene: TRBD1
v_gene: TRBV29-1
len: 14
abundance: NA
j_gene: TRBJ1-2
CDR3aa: CSVQTGGANYGYTF
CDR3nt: TGCAGCGTTCAAACAGGGGGAGCTAACTATGGCTACACCTTC

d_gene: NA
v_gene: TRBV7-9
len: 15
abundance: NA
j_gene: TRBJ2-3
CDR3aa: CASSSGAASTDTQYF
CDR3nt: TGTGCCAGCAGCTCGGGAGCAGCTAGCACAGATACGCAGTATTTT

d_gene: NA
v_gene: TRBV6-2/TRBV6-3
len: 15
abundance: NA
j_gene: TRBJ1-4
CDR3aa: CASSYVSGEREKLFF
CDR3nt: TGTGCCAGCAGTTACGTGTCAGGGGAACGTGAAAAACTGTTTTTT

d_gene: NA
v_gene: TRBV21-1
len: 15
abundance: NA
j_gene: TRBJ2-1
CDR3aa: CARIQASTVCNEQFF
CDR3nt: TGTGCCAGAATACAGGCAAGTACTGTGTGCAATGAGCAGTTCTTC

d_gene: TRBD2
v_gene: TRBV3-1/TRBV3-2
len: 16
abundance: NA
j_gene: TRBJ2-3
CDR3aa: CASSQDASGGTDTQYF
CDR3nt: TGTGCCAGCAGCCAAGATGCTAGCGGGGGGACGGATACGCAGTATTTT

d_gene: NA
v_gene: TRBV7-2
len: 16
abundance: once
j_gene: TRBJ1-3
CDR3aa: CASRQKTYSSGNTIYF
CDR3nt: TGTGCCAGCAGACAGAAGACATATAGCTCTGGAAACACCATATATTTT

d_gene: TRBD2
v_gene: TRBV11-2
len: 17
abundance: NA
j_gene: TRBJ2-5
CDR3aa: CASSNVSSGGPRETQYF
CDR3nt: TGTGCCAGCAGCAACGTTTCTAGCGGGGGACCCAGAGAGACCCAGTACTTC

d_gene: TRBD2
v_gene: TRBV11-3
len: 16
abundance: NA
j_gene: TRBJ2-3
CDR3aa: CASSSGTSGHTDTQYF
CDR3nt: TGTGCCAGCAGCTCGGGGACTAGCGGACACACAGATACGCAGTATTTT

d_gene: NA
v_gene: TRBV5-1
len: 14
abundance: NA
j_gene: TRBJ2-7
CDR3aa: CASSLGDSTDEQYF
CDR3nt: TGCGCCAGCAGCCTGGGGGACTCGACCGACGAGCAGTACTTC

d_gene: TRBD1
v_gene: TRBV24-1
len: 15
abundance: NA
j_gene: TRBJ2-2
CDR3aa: CATSDGTGRAGELFF
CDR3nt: TGTGCCACCAGTGATGGGACAGGGCGGGCCGGGGAGCTGTTTTTT

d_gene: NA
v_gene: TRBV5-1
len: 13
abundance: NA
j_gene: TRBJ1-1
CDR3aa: CASSSVPNTEAFF
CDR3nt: TGCGCCAGCAGCTCGGTCCCGAACACTGAAGCTTTCTTT

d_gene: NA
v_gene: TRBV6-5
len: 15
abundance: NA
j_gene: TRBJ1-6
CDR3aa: CASTRGGAWDSPLHF
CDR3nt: TGTGCCAGCACCCGGGGGGGGGCCTGGGATTCACCCCTCCACTTT

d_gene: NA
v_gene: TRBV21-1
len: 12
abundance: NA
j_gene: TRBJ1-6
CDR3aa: CASTAQNSPLHF
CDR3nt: TGTGCCAGCACCGCACAAAATTCACCCCTCCACTTT

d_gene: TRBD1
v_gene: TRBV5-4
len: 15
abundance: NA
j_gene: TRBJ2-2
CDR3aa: CASTAGTVNTGELFF
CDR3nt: TGTGCCAGCACCGCCGGGACAGTGAACACCGGGGAGCTGTTTTTT

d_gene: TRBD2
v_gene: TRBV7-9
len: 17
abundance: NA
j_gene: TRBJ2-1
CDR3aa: CASSLAYSGESYNEQFF
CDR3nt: TGTGCCAGCAGCTTAGCGTATAGCGGGGAGTCCTACAATGAGCAGTTCTTC

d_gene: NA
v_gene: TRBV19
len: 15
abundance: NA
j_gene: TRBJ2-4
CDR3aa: CATRGGVLAKNIQYF
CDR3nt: TGTGCCACCCGAGGGGGAGTACTAGCCAAAAACATTCAGTACTTC

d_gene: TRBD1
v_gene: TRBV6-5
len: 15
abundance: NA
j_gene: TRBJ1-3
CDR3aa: CASSLTGATGNTIYF
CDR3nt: TGTGCCAGCAGCCTCACAGGGGCTACTGGAAACACCATATATTTT

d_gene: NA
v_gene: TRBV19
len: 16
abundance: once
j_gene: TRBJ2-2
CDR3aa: CASTRIRGRGTGELFF
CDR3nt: TGTGCCAGTACCAGGATCAGGGGGCGGGGGACCGGGGAGCTGTTTTTT

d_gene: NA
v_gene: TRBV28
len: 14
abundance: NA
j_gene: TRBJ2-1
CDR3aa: CASSLSGGTYQQFF
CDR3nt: TGTGCCAGCAGTTTATCGGGGGGCACGTATCAGCAGTTCTTC

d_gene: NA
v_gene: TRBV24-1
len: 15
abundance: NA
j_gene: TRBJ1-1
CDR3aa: CATSDSRTDSTEAFF
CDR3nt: TGTGCCACCAGTGATTCCAGGACAGACTCCACTGAAGCTTTCTTT

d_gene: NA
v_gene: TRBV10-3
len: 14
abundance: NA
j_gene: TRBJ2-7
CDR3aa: CAISHTTGSYEQYF
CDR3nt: TGTGCCATCAGTCATACGACAGGCTCCTACGAGCAGTACTTC